Listed here is a single T cell receptor (beta chain). Its antigen is unidentified. The CDR3 goes on 3 residues after the read ends, and that part is filled in from the germline J gene. The CDR3 contains 13 residues. Trimming took off 3 bases at V and 6 bases at J, with 8 bases between the two ends. Produced via immunoSEQ multiplex PCR; TCRdb's table is partial and in-frame only. The clone table shows 40,000 or so clones, with the ten largest holding roughly 6%. The data derive from a study of T cells in women clearing cervical HPV infection. Whole-study results and caveats: TRBV6-7 abundance was lower in cases than controls (around 0.1% versus 0.15%).

Sequences were obtained from blood buffy coat. This rearrangement joins TRBV12-3 or TRBV12-4 to TRBJ1-4; the D gene is possibly TRBD1 (5 bases). The sequence was obtained from a woman between 18 and 70 years old with a cervical HPV16 infection that either progressed to CIN3+ or cleared (not recorded which). The DNA read from the CDR3 is TGTGCCAGCAGTTTTGGGGGGGATGAAAAA. Its translation is CASSFGGDEK. The whole CDR3 protein is CASSFGGDEKLFF.